The clone carrying this T cell receptor beta chain was found a few times. Its antigen is undetermined. Trimming took 2 bases from V and 3 from J, leaving 8 bases between them. CDR1 is MNHEY, CDR2 SVGAGI, per germline. The CDR3 has 14 residues. The PCR had 60 Vbeta and 13 Jbeta primers. Repertoires were generated with immunoSEQ multiplex PCR, while TCRdb's copy carries only in-frame clones and drops some. The sample consists of about 120,000 clones, roughly 69% of them appearing once. The entry originates in a study of cytomegalovirus exposure and HLA in healthy donors. Broader study findings: Later on, an analysis found that several of the most significant clusters appeared to be linked to common viral pathogens, which included parvovirus B19. Reports indicated that the classifier achieved high specificity and sensitivity in diagnosing cytomegalovirus status. It is likely that the observed cluster of highly shared sequence variants was a sequencing artifact.

The clonotype comes from a woman aged 25-40 years in good health and CMV-seronegative. The rearrangement joins TRBV6-5 to TRBJ1-5; D is perhaps TRBD1 (5 bases). The sequenced sample consisted of PBMCs. This CDR3 is CASSYAGNNQPQHF. In nucleotides, the CDR3 is TGTGCCAGCAGTTACGCAGGGAACAATCAGCCCCAGCATTTT.